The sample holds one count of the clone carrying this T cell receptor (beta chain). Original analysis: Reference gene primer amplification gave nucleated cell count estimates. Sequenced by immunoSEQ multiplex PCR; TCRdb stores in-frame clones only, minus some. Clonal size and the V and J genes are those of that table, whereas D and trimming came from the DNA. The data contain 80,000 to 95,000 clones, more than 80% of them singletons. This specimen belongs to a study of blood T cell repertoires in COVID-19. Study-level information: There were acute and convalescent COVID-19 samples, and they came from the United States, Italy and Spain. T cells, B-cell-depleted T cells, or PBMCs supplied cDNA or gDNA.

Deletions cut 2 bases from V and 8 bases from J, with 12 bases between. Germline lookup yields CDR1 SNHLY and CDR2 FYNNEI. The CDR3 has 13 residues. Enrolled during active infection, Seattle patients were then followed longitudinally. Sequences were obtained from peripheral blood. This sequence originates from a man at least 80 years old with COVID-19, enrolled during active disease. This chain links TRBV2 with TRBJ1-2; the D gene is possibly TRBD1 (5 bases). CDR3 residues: CASSERSGSGYTF. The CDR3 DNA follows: TGTGCCAGCAGTGAACGGTCAGGGTCAGGCTACACCTTC.